This record covers a single T cell receptor beta chain. V lost 6 bases to trimming and J lost 3 bases, with 8 bases between them. The CDR3 length is 13 residues. CDR1 KGHSH and CDR2 LQKENI come from the germline V gene. This sample stems from a study of blood T cell repertoires in COVID-19. Whole-study context: Researchers got acute and convalescent COVID-19 samples from the United States, Italy and Spain. In each case, the material was cDNA or gDNA derived from T cells, B-cell-depleted T cells, or PBMCs.

Patients of the Seattle cohort, enrolled during active infection, were followed longitudinally. How the authors handled the data: Amplification of reference gene primers was used by the study to estimate nucleated cell counts. Sequenced by immunoSEQ multiplex PCR; TCRdb stores in-frame clones only, minus some. The V and J calls and clone size are taken from that table; D and trimming were inferred from the DNA. The table includes approximately 500,000 clones, roughly 89% detected once. The receptor's source is a man between 18 and 29 years old with COVID-19, enrolled during active disease. The V and J genes are TRBV18 and TRBJ2-2; D gene ambiguous. The sample consisted of peripheral blood. The CDR3 nucleotides read TGTGCCAGCTCCGAAGAGGACACCGGGGAGCTGTTTTTT. Residues: CASSEEDTGELFF.